Listed here are 9 T cell receptor beta chains from one sample, sequenced in a study of T cells after somatic rescue of genetic block. Repertoires were generated with immunoSEQ multiplex PCR, while TCRdb's copy carries only in-frame clones and drops some. The sample includes under 150,000 clones, about 89% of them seen just once. What was sequenced was peripheral blood mononuclear cells (PBMCs). The receptors were gathered from a woman younger than 35.

This sequence joins TRBV4-3 and TRBJ1-1; D not resolved. Germline V gives CDR1 LGHNA, CDR2 YSLEER. The CDR3 is made up of 17 amino acids. V lost 1 base and J 4 bases, leaving 19 bases between the germline ends. The CDR3 sequence is CASSQVGAGLEGTEAFF. CDR3 coding DNA: TGCGCCAGCAGCCAAGTCGGAGCCGGTTTGGAAGGCACTGAAGCTTTCTTT.

This chain uses TRBV15 with TRBJ1-3, with a possible D match to TRBD1 (5 bases). Germline CDR1 LNHNV, CDR2 YYDKDF (reference sequence). The CDR3 runs to 16 residues. Trimming left V 2 bases short and J 5 bases short, with 16 bases between. The CDR3 DNA is TGTGCCACCAGCAGAAATCGGGACGCTGATAGAAACACCATATATTTT. It yields the protein CATSRNRDADRNTIYF.

The V call is TRBV2, the J call TRBJ1-2; 7 positions agree with TRBD1. J was trimmed by 2 bases and V by 3 bases; bases with no gene match: 3. The CDR3 loop spans 14 amino acids. In germline, CDR1 is SNHLY, CDR2 FYNNEI. The CDR3 DNA is TGTGCCAGCAGTGAGGACAGGCCAAACTATGGCTACACCTTC. Its translation is CASSEDRPNYGYTF.

The gene calls are TRBV21-1 and TRBJ2-7; the table's D call, TRBD2, was not checked against the DNA. TRBV21-1 is a listed pseudogene. The CDR3 covers 14 residues. CDR3 region: CASTHRRNPYEQYF. The DNA for the CDR3 is TGTGCCAGCACTCACCGGAGGAACCCCTACGAGCAGTACTTC.

This chain uses TRBV6-5 with TRBJ2-1, with 7 positions matching TRBD1. With 2 bases clipped from V and 4 bases from J, the junction kept 2 bases outside the gene matches. The V gene's germline CDR1 is MNHEY and CDR2 SVGAGI. There are 14 residues in the CDR3. CDR3 region: CASSYRGQYNEQFF. The CDR3 DNA follows: TGTGCCAGCAGTTACAGGGGACAGTACAATGAGCAGTTCTTC.

The gene calls are TRBV7-9 and TRBJ1-6, with TRBD1 as a possible D gene (6 bases). Trimming pared 0 bases from V and 10 bases from J, leaving 19 bases between. Germline V gene sequence: CDR1 SEHNR, CDR2 FQNEAQ (reference sequence). This CDR3 comprises 17 residues. The CDR3 DNA reads as TGTGCCAGCAGCTTAGCGATGGATGGGGGCGCGGGGTCACCCCTCCACTTT. Its translation is CASSLAMDGGAGSPLHF.

V and J are TRBV6-1 and TRBJ2-7; D is undetermined. CDR1 and CDR2 from the germline V gene are MNHNS and SASEGT. The CDR3 covers 13 residues. V lost 0 bases, J lost 4 bases, and 7 bases lay in between. The CDR3 loop is CASSEAAVYEQYF. Written as DNA, the CDR3 is TGTGCCAGCAGTGAAGCAGCCGTATACGAGCAGTACTTC.

CDR3 bases: TGTGCCAGCAGCTTAACCGGGAACAATCAGCCCCAGCATTTT. This translates into CASSLTGNNQPQHF. The rearrangement links TRBV7-9 to TRBJ1-5; D not resolved. Germline V gene sequence: CDR1 SEHNR, CDR2 FQNEAQ (reference sequence). The V end lost 2 bases, the J end lost 3 bases, and 8 bases lay between the germline ends. The CDR3 runs 14 residues.

The rearrangement uses TRBV11-3 and TRBJ1-4; 8 bases agree with TRBD1. Trimming removed 4 bases from V and 12 bases from J; junction bases left unmatched: 13. The CDR3 contains 15 residues. Germline V CDR1 and CDR2: SGHNT, YENEEA. CDR3 nucleotides: TGTGCCAGCAGCTCCAGGACAGGGCCTTCTCGGGAACTGTTTTTT. This sequence encodes CASSSRTGPSRELFF.